This T cell receptor (beta chain) was documented in a study of cytomegalovirus exposure and HLA in healthy donors. At sampling all donors were nominally healthy, likely with unrecorded immune exposures. In the PCR, 60 Vbeta and 13 Jbeta primers were used. Sequenced by immunoSEQ multiplex PCR; TCRdb stores in-frame clones only, minus some. The sample contains 150,000 to 200,000 clones, 70% to 90% of which appear only once. The CDR3 spans 13 residues. The V end lost 3 bases, the J end lost 3 bases, and 9 bases lay between the germline ends. Germline CDR1 LNHDA, CDR2 SQIVND (reference sequence). The chain recombines TRBV19 with TRBJ2-7; no firm D call. Sequences were obtained from PBMCs. The TCR originated in a man between 18 and 29 years old in good health and CMV-seropositive. The CDR3 DNA follows: TGTGCCAGTAGTATGGGCTTCCACTACGAGCAGTACTTC. Translating it yields CASSMGFHYEQYF. The full variable domain, in which reference TRBV19 and TRBJ2-7 provide the parts outside the CDR3, is DGGITQSPKYLFRKEGQNVTLSCEQNLNHDAMYWYRQDPGQGLRLIYYSQIVNDFQKGDIAEGYSVSREKKESFPLTVTSAQKNPTAFYLCASSMGFHYEQYFGPGTRLTVT.